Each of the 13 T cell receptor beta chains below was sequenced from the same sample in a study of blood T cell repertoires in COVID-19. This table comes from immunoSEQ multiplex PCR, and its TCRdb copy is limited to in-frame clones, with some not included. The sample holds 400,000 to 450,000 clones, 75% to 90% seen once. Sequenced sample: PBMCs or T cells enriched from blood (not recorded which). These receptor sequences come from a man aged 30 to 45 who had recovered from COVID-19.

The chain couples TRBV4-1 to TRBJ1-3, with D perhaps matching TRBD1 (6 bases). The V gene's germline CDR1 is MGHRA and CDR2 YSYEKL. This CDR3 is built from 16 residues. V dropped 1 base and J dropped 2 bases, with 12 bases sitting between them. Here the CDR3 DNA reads TGCGCCAGCAGCCAAGGGCGGGGGGGCACTGGAAACACCATATATTTT. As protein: CASSQGRGGTGNTIYF.

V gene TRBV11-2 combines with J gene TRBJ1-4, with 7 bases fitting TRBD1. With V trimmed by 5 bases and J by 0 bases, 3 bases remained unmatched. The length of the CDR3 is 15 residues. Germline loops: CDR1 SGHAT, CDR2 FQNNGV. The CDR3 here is CASSPTGATNEKLFF. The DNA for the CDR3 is TGTGCCAGCAGCCCTACAGGGGCAACTAATGAAAAACTGTTTTTT.

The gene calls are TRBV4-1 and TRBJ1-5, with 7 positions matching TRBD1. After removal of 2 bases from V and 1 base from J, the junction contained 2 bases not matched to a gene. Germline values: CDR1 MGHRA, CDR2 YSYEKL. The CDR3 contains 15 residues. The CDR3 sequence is CASSQKGQSNQPQHF. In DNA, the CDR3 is TGCGCCAGCAGCCAAAAGGGACAGAGCAATCAGCCCCAGCATTTT.

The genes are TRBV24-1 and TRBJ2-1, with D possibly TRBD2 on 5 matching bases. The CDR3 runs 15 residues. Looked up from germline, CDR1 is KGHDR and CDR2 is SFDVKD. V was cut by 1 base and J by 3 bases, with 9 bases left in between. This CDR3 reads CATSDFGRLYNEQFF. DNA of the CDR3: TGTGCCACCAGTGATTTTGGGAGACTCTACAATGAGCAGTTCTTC.

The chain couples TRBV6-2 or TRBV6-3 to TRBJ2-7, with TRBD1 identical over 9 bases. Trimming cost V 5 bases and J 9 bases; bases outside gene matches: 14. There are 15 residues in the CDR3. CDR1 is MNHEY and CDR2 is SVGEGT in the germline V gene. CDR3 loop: CASSRPGTGFRGQYF. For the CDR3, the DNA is TGTGCCAGCAGTCGACCCGGGACAGGGTTCCGTGGGCAGTACTTC.

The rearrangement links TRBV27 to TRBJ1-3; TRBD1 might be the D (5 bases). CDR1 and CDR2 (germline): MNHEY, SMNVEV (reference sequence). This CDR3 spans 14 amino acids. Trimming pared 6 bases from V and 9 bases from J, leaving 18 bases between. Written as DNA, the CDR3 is TGTGCCAGCAGGTCCCAGGGAAGATTAAGCACCATATATTTT. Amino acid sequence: CASRSQGRLSTIYF.

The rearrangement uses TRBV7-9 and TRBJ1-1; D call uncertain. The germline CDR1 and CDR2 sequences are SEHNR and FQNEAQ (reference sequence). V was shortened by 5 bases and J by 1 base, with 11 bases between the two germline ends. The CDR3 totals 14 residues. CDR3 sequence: CASSLGDGNTEAFF. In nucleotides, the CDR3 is TGTGCCAGCAGCCTCGGGGATGGGAACACTGAAGCTTTCTTT.

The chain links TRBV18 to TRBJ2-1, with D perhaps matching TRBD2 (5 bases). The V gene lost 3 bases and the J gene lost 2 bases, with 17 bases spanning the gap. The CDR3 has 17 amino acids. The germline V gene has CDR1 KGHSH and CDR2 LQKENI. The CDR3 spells CASSPSLVGRTYNEQFF. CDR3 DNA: TGTGCCAGCTCACCCAGCTTGGTTGGGAGAACCTACAATGAGCAGTTCTTC.

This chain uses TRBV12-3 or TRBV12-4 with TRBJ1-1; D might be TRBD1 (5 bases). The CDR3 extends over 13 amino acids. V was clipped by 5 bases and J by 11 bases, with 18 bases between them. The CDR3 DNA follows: TGTGCCAGCAGTCCGGGACCGGAACGGGGGGCTTTCTTT. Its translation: CASSPGPERGAFF.

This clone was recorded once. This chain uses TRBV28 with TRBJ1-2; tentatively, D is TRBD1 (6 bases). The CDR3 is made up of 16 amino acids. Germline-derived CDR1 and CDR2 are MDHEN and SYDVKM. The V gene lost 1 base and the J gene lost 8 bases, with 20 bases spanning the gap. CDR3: CASSLYLPGDGDGYTF. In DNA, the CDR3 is TGTGCCAGCAGTTTATACCTGCCAGGGGACGGGGACGGCTACACCTTC.

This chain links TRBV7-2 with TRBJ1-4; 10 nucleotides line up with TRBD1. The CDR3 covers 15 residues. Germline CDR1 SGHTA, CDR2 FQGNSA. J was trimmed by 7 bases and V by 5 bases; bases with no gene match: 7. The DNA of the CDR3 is TGTGCCAGCAGCCTCGGGGACAGGGGCTCTGAAAAACTGTTTTTT. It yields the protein CASSLGDRGSEKLFF.

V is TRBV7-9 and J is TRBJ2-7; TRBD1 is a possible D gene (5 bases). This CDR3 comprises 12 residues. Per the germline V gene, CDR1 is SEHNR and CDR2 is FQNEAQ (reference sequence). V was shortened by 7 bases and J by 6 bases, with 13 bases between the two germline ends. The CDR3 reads CASTTPQGEQYF. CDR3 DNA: TGTGCCAGCACCACCCCCCAGGGCGAGCAGTACTTC.

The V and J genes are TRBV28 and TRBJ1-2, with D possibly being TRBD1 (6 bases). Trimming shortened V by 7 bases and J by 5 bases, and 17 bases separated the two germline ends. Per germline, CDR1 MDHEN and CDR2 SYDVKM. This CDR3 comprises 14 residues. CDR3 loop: CASTFPGHSYGYTF. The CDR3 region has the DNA TGTGCCAGCACCTTCCCGGGACACAGTTATGGCTACACCTTC.